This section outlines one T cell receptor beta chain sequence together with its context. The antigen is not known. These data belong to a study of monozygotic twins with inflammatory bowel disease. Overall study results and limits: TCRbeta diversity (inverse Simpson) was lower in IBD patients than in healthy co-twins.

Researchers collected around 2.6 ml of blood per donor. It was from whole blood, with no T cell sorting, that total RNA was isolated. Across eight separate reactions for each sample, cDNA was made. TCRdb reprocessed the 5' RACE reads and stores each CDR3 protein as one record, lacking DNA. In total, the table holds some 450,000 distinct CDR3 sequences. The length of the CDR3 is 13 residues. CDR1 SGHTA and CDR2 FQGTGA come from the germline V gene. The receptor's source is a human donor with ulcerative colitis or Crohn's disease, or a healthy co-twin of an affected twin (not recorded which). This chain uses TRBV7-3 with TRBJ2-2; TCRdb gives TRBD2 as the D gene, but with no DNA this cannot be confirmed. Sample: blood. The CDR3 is CASSSGTTGELFF. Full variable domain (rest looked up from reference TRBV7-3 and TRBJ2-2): GAGVSQTPSNKVTEKGKYVELRCDPISGHTALYWYRQSLGQGPEFLIYFQGTGAADDSGLPNDRFFAVRPEGSVSTLKIQRTERGDSAVYLCASSSGTTGELFFGEGSRLTVL.